Following are 9 T cell receptor beta chains from one sample sequenced in a study of identical twins' blood T cells. In TCRdb, the 5' RACE reads were re-called with MiXCR into one record per CDR3 protein. The sample lists about 370,000 distinct CDR3 sequences, over 25% occurring once. The source material was PBMCs. Source of these receptors: a woman between 18 and 50 years old in good health.

This clonotype occurred a few times. Compared with germline, one end of the junction differs, possibly owing to a read error. This chain links TRBV29-1 with TRBJ2-3; D gene ambiguous. The CDR3 has 11 residues. The germline CDR1 and CDR2 sequences are SQVTM and ANQGSEA. Here the CDR3 DNA reads TGCACCGTTCTGACGACAGATACGCAGTATTTT. This gives the protein CTVLTTDTQYF.

V gene TRBV2 combines with J gene TRBJ2-5, with D possibly called TRBD1 or TRBD2 (5 bases each). Germline CDR1 is SNHLY and CDR2 is FYNNEI. The CDR3 runs 15 residues. Trimming left V 6 bases short and J 5 bases short, with 19 bases between. DNA for the CDR3: TGTGCCAGCAGACTTGAGGGATACAGGAGGGAGACCCAGTACTTC. Protein: CASRLEGYRRETQYF.

This clonotype was picked up a small number of times. The V call is TRBV21-1, the J call TRBJ1-2; whether TRBD1, the table's D call, matches the DNA was not checked. TRBV21-1 is a known pseudogene. This CDR3 region has 14 residues. The CDR3: CASSTLRGQGGYTF. For the CDR3, the DNA is TGTGCCAGCAGCACTTTACGGGGACAGGGGGGCTACACCTTC.

As concerns this clonotype: A much larger clonotype is one base distant, so this may be a read error. The final CDR3 position lacks the conserved phenylalanine or tryptophan, pointing to a likely read error. The chain employs TRBV2 and TRBJ1-2; D unclear. Germline CDR1 is SNHLY and CDR2 is FYNNEI. Trimming removed 2 bases from V and 0 bases from J, with 7 bases in between. The CDR3 extends over 14 amino acids. This CDR3 is CASSERTSNYGYTC. The CDR3 DNA follows: TGTGCCAGCAGTGAACGGACTTCTAACTATGGCTACACCTGC.

This clonotype was detected a few times. This rearrangement joins TRBV20-1 to TRBJ2-7; TRBD1 matches at 7 bases. CDR1 is DFQATT and CDR2 is SNEGSKA in the germline V gene (reference sequence). The ends lost 1 base at V and 6 bases at J; junction bases unmatched: 6. The CDR3 has 13 amino acids. CDR3 sequence (DNA): TGCAGTGCTAGAGTAAACAACAGGGGCGAGCAGTACTTC. Translation: CSARVNNRGEQYF.

The chain uses TRBV14 and TRBJ2-3, with a weak D call TRBD2 (6 bases). Trimming removed 0 bases from V and 0 bases from J, with 10 bases in between. This CDR3 comprises 16 residues. Per germline, CDR1 SGHDN and CDR2 FVKESK. This CDR3 reads CASSQDRTSSTDTQYF. CDR3 nucleotides: TGTGCCAGCAGCCAAGACCGAACTAGCAGCACAGATACGCAGTATTTT.

This clonotype was seen more than once but under ten times. The rearrangement joins TRBV12-3 or TRBV12-4 to TRBJ2-2; TRBD2 matches at 10 bases. This CDR3 has 15 amino acids. V lost 8 bases and J lost 0; bases outside the gene matches: 3. CDR3 sequence reads: CASGLAGANTGELFF. The CDR3 DNA is TGTGCCAGCGGGCTAGCGGGGGCGAACACCGGGGAGCTGTTTTTT.

This clonotype was found many times. The V gene is TRBV20-1, the J gene TRBJ1-3; perhaps TRBD1 as D (5 bases). Germline CDR1 DFQATT, CDR2 SNEGSKA (reference sequence). This CDR3 has 13 amino acids. Trimming removed 3 bases at V and 0 bases at J, with 6 bases between. The DNA for the CDR3 is TGCAGTGCTAGGGACAACTCTGGAAACACCATATATTTT. Encoded protein: CSARDNSGNTIYF.

The chain uses TRBV20-1 and TRBJ1-5; no clear D gene. CDR1 and CDR2 from the germline V gene are DFQATT and SNEGSKA (reference sequence). The CDR3 spans 12 residues. The V end lost 0 bases, the J end lost 8 bases, and 8 bases lay between the germline ends. CDR3: CSAREERKPQHF. Written as DNA, the CDR3 is TGCAGTGCTAGAGAAGAGAGGAAGCCCCAGCATTTT.